A selection of T cell receptor beta chains follows, all from one sample in a study of T cells in Graves' hyperthyroidism and ophthalmopathy. One entry per CDR3 protein results from TCRdb running MiXCR on the multiplex PCR reads. Of roughly 170,000 distinct CDR3 sequences in the sample, about a sixth were seen once. Sequenced material: blood. These receptors all come from a woman between 45 and 65 years old with Graves' hyperthyroidism. Both conserved end residues are part of each CDR3. D genes are given only for firm matches. Clone size appears in some rows only: once, few, many, or a class for an expanded clone.

D gene: TRBD1
clone size: many
V gene: TRBV6-1
J gene: TRBJ1-2
CDR3 protein: CASSYGTGRDYGYTF
CDR3 DNA: TGTGCCAGCAGTTACGGGACAGGGAGGGACTATGGCTACACCTTC

D gene: -
clone size: many
V gene: TRBV7-2
J gene: TRBJ1-2
CDR3 protein: CASSPRAGSYGYTF
CDR3 DNA: TGTGCCAGCAGCCCTAGGGCAGGGAGTTATGGCTACACCTTC

D gene: TRBD2
clone size: once
V gene: TRBV3-1
J gene: TRBJ2-3
CDR3 protein: CASSPGLAGVNTQYF
CDR3 DNA: TGTGCCAGCAGCCCGGGACTAGCGGGAGTAAATACGCAGTATTTT

D gene: -
clone size: many
V gene: TRBV6-5
J gene: TRBJ1-3
CDR3 protein: CASSYFRGSGNTIYF
CDR3 DNA: TGTGCCAGCAGTTACTTCCGGGGTTCTGGAAACACCATATATTTT

D gene: TRBD2
clone size: many
V gene: TRBV29-1
J gene: TRBJ2-5
CDR3 protein: CSVVPATSGQETQYF
CDR3 DNA: TGCAGCGTTGTACCGGCCACTAGCGGGCAAGAGACCCAGTACTTC

D gene: -
clone size: many
V gene: TRBV9
J gene: TRBJ2-4
CDR3 protein: CASSAAGSIQYF
CDR3 DNA: TGTGCCAGCAGCGCCGCTGGGAGCATTCAGTACTTC

D gene: -
clone size: many
V gene: TRBV5-4
J gene: TRBJ2-4
CDR3 protein: CASSSKGGRKNIQYF
CDR3 DNA: TGTGCCAGCAGCTCAAAAGGGGGTAGGAAAAACATTCAGTACTTC

D gene: -
clone size: many
V gene: TRBV4-1
J gene: TRBJ2-3
CDR3 protein: CASSPPAGSTDTQYF
CDR3 DNA: TGCGCCAGCAGCCCCCCAGCGGGTAGCACAGATACGCAGTATTTT

D gene: -
clone size: many
V gene: TRBV15
J gene: TRBJ1-1
CDR3 protein: CATSAGSSNTEAFF
CDR3 DNA: TGTGCCACCAGCGCCGGATCCTCGAACACTGAAGCTTTCTTT

D gene: -
clone size: many
V gene: TRBV5-1
J gene: TRBJ1-4
CDR3 protein: CASSQNRVNEKLFF
CDR3 DNA: TGCGCCAGCAGCCAGAACAGGGTTAATGAAAAACTGTTTTTT

D gene: -
clone size: -
V gene: TRBV7-6
J gene: TRBJ2-7
CDR3 protein: CASSLGLGNYEQYF
CDR3 DNA: TGTGCCAGCAGCTTAGGTCTCGGGAACTACGAGCAGTACTTC

D gene: -
clone size: many
V gene: TRBV2
J gene: TRBJ1-1
CDR3 protein: CASSQFTEAFF
CDR3 DNA: TGTGCCAGCAGTCAGTTCACTGAAGCTTTCTTT

D gene: TRBD2
clone size: -
V gene: TRBV28
J gene: TRBJ2-1
CDR3 protein: CASSRLAPNEQFF
CDR3 DNA: TGTGCCAGCAGTCGACTAGCGCCCAATGAGCAGTTCTTC

D gene: -
clone size: many
V gene: TRBV19
J gene: TRBJ1-2
CDR3 protein: CASRRQNYGYTF
CDR3 DNA: TGTGCCAGTAGGAGACAGAACTATGGCTACACCTTC

D gene: -
clone size: many
V gene: TRBV6-6
J gene: TRBJ1-2
CDR3 protein: CASSYSEGGRGYTF
CDR3 DNA: TGTGCCAGCAGTTACTCCGAGGGTGGAAGGGGCTACACCTTC

D gene: TRBD1
clone size: many
V gene: TRBV5-1
J gene: TRBJ2-1
CDR3 protein: CASTRTGSRNEQFF
CDR3 DNA: TGCGCCAGTACGAGGACAGGGAGCAGGAATGAGCAGTTCTTC

D gene: -
clone size: many
V gene: TRBV28
J gene: TRBJ1-2
CDR3 protein: CASSLAQGILGYTF
CDR3 DNA: TGTGCCAGCAGTTTGGCCCAGGGGATCCTTGGCTACACCTTC